This entry lists 11 T cell receptor beta chains sequenced from one sample in a study of T cells of healthy individuals. TCRdb ran MiXCR on the 5' RACE reads and lists one entry per CDR3 protein. The repertoire consists of roughly 87,000 distinct CDR3 sequences, with 15% to 20% occurring once and the leading ten covering 6.2%. These receptor sequences come from a human donor in good health.

This chain uses TRBV28 with TRBJ2-1; a possible D gene is TRBD2 (6 bases). Trimming took 10 bases from V and 5 from J, leaving 18 bases between them. CDR1 and CDR2 (germline): MDHEN, SYDVKM. This CDR3 spans 14 amino acids. The CDR3 reads CATDKARENNEQFF. For the CDR3, the DNA is TGTGCCACCGATAAGGCTCGGGAGAACAATGAGCAGTTCTTC.

CDR3 protein: CATSRDLIQGGQPQHF. The CDR3 DNA reads as TGTGCCACCAGCAGAGATCTTATCCAGGGAGGCCAGCCCCAGCATTTT. The chain is built from TRBV15 and TRBJ1-5, with a possible D match to TRBD1 (5 bases). Trimming took off 0 bases at V and 7 bases at J, with 16 bases between the two ends. The CDR3 is made up of 16 amino acids. CDR1 is LNHNV and CDR2 is YYDKDF in the germline V gene (reference sequence).

The rearrangement joins TRBV5-1 to TRBJ2-1, with 8 bases identical to TRBD2. The CDR3 has 15 amino acids. Germline lookup yields CDR1 SGHRS and CDR2 YFSETQ. V shed 0 bases, J shed 10 bases, and the junction held 9 bases outside the gene matches. DNA of the CDR3: TGCGCCAGCAGCTTGGCTTCAGTCGTAGCGGGAGAGCAGTTCTTC. Translated: CASSLASVVAGEQFF.

This clonotype was picked up a small number of times. The rearrangement joins TRBV28 to TRBJ2-4; D ambiguous. Germline V gives CDR1 MDHEN, CDR2 SYDVKM. This CDR3 is 15 amino acids long. V was clipped by 1 base and J by 1 base, with 8 bases between them. For the CDR3, the DNA is TGTGCCAGCAGTTTATCGGCGACGGCCAAAAACATTCAGTACTTC. It is translated as CASSLSATAKNIQYF.

This clonotype was counted many times. The chain couples TRBV20-1 to TRBJ2-3; 8 nucleotides match TRBD1. Trimming removed 6 bases from V and 1 base from J; junction bases left unmatched: 3. This CDR3 region has 13 residues. Germline values: CDR1 DFQATT, CDR2 SNEGSKA (reference sequence). This CDR3 reads CSATGERTDTQYF. In DNA form, the CDR3 reads TGCAGTGCGACAGGGGAACGCACAGATACGCAGTATTTT.

The chain uses TRBV12-3 or TRBV12-4 and TRBJ2-7, with a weak D call TRBD1 (6 bases). Trimming shortened V by 2 bases and J by 2 bases, and 16 bases separated the two germline ends. The CDR3 is made up of 16 amino acids. CDR3 residues: CASSLLGTTQTYEQYF. The CDR3 bases are TGTGCCAGCAGTTTACTAGGGACAACCCAAACCTACGAGCAGTACTTC.

This chain links TRBV6-2 or TRBV6-3 with TRBJ1-2; no reliable D call. CDR1 is MNHEY and CDR2 is SVGEGT in the germline V gene. This CDR3 is 14 amino acids long. Trimming shortened V by 2 bases and J by 1 base, and 8 bases separated the two germline ends. CDR3 nucleotide sequence: TGTGCCAGCAGTTACGACCGCAGTAACTATGGCTACACCTTC. The encoded protein is CASSYDRSNYGYTF.

The chain is built from TRBV4-3 and TRBJ1-6; TRBD1 matches 9 bases. CDR3 length: 18 amino acids. Germline CDR1 is LGHNA and CDR2 is YSLEER. Trimming cost V 0 bases and J 3 bases; bases outside gene matches: 6. The DNA of the CDR3 is TGCGCCAGCAGCCAAGATCGGGACAGGGCCGTCTATAATTCACCCCTCCACTTT. It translates to CASSQDRDRAVYNSPLHF.

V usage is TRBV7-9 and J usage is TRBJ2-1; 12 bases align to TRBD2. The CDR3 length is 16 residues. The ends lost 5 bases at V and 8 bases at J; junction bases unmatched: 10. Germline values: CDR1 SEHNR, CDR2 FQNEAQ (reference sequence). The CDR3 here is CASSKGGTSGSDEQFF. CDR3 DNA: TGTGCCAGCAGCAAAGGCGGGACTAGCGGGTCGGATGAGCAGTTCTTC.

This clonotype was counted only a few times. This chain uses TRBV6-5 with TRBJ2-2; weak D call: TRBD2 (6 bases). The V gene's germline CDR1 is MNHEY and CDR2 SVGAGI. The CDR3 extends over 16 amino acids. Trimming pared 5 bases from V and 4 bases from J, leaving 17 bases between. Here the CDR3 reads CASSRLTRRGTGELFF. The CDR3 DNA reads as TGTGCCAGCAGTCGACTTACTCGGCGGGGCACCGGGGAGCTGTTTTTT.

The V gene is TRBV7-9, the J gene TRBJ2-7, with 7 bases matching TRBD1. The CDR3 sequence is 17 residues long. Germline-derived CDR1 and CDR2 are SEHNR and FQNEAQ (reference sequence). The V gene end was trimmed by 5 bases and the J gene end by 0 bases; junction bases not matched to a gene: 13. CDR3 sequence: CASSQIPGTAYSYEQYF. The CDR3 nucleotides read TGTGCCAGCAGCCAAATACCCGGGACAGCTTACTCCTACGAGCAGTACTTC. Supplemented by reference TRBV7-9 and TRBJ2-7, the full variable domain reads DTGVSQNPRHKITKRGQNVTFRCDPISEHNRLYWYRQTLGQGPEFLTYFQNEAQLEKSRLLSDRFSAERPKGSFSTLEIQRTEQGDSAMYLCASSQIPGTAYSYEQYFGPGTRLTVT.